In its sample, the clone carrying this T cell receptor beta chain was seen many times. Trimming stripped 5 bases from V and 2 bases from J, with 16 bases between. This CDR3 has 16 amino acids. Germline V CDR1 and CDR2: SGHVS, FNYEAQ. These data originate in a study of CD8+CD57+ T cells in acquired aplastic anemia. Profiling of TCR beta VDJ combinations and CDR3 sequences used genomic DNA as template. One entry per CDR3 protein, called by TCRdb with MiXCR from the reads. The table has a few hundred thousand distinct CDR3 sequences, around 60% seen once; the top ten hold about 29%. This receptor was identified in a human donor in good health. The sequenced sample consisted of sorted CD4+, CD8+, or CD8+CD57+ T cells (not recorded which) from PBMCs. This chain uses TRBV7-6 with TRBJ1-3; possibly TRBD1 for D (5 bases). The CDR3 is CASSGPGTGAGNTIYF. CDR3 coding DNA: TGTGCCAGCAGCGGACCCGGGACTGGAGCTGGAAACACCATATATTTT.